This T cell receptor beta chain was sequenced in a study of T-cell memory formation after mild COVID-19. In regard to this clonotype: The antigen is not known.

V trimming: 5 bases; J trimming: 5 bases; junction bases outside the gene matches: 7. The CDR3 spans 15 residues. CDR1 and CDR2 from the germline V gene are SGHAT and FQNNGV. Study-wide results and caveats: The appearance of some responding clones in pre-infection memory suggested that cross-reactive memory joined.

TCRdb re-derived calls from the 5' RACE reads in MiXCR, one entry per CDR3 protein. The sample holds a few hundred thousand distinct CDR3 sequences, 7% to 10% seen once. This TCR came from a man between 18 and 29 years old who had mild COVID-19 (a few samples of this study predate the infection). Cell type and time point are not known. Sequencing was carried out using PBMCs or a T cell subset sorted from them (not recorded which). The chain is built from TRBV11-2 and TRBJ2-3; 10 bases map to TRBD2. The CDR3 region is CASSAQRGGIDTQYF. The CDR3 bases are TGTGCCAGCAGCGCACAGCGGGGGGGCATAGATACGCAGTATTTT.